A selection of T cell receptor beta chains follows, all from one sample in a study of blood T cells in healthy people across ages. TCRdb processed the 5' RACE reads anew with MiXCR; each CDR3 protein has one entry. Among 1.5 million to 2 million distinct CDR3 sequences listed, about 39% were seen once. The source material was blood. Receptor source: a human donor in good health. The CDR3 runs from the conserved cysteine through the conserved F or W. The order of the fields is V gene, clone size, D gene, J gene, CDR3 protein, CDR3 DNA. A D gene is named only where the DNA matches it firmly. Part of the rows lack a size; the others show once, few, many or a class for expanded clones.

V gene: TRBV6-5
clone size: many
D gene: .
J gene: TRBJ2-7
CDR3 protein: CASSYSSPSVSSYEQYF
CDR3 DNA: TGTGCCAGCAGTTACTCGTCCCCATCAGTTAGCTCCTACGAGCAGTACTTC

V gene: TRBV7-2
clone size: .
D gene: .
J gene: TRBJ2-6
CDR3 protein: CASSLVPGSGANVLTF
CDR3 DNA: TGTGCCAGCAGCTTAGTTCCCGGTTCTGGGGCCAACGTCCTGACTTTC

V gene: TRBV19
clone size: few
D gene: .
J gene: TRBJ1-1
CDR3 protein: CASSMSADNLNTEAFF
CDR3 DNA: TGTGCCAGTAGTATGTCCGCGGATAACTTGAACACTGAAGCTTTCTTT

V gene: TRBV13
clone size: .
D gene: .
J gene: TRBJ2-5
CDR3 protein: CASSPFWGGGEETQYF
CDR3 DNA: TGTGCCAGCAGCCCTTTTTGGGGGGGCGGGGAAGAGACCCAGTACTTC

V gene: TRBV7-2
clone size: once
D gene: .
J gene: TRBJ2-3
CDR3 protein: CASSLVRDNPDTQYF
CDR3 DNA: TGTGCCAGCAGCTTAGTAAGGGACAACCCCGATACGCAGTATTTT

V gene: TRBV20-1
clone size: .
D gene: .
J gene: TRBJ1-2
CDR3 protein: CSAVPGDYGYTF
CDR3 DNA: TGCAGCGCAGTACCTGGCGACTATGGCTACACCTTC

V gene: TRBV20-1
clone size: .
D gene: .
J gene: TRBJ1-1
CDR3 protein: CSASLSNTEAFF
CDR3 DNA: TGCAGTGCTAGTTTGTCGAACACTGAAGCTTTCTTT

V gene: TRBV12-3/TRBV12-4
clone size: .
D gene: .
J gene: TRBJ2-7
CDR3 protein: CASSLAYTGHLSYEQYF
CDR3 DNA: TGTGCCAGCAGTTTAGCCTATACAGGGCACCTATCCTACGAGCAGTACTTC

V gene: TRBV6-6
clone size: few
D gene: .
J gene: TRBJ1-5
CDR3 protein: CASSYSPSQNQPQHF
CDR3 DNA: TGTGCCAGCAGTTACTCGCCCTCCCAAAATCAGCCCCAGCATTTT

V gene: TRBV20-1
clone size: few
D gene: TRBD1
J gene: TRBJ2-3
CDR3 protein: CSAIRGQGNTDTQYF
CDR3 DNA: TGCAGTGCTATACGGGGACAGGGGAACACAGATACGCAGTATTTT

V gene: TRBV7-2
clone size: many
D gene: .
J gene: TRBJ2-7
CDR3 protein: CASSLSQSAEAYEQYF
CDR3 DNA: TGTGCCAGCAGCTTAAGTCAGTCCGCGGAGGCCTACGAGCAGTACTTC